The 28 T cell receptor beta chains presented below share a single source sample, sequenced in a study of cytomegalovirus exposure and HLA in healthy donors. The PCR used 60 Vbeta and 13 Jbeta primers. Sequencing was performed with immunoSEQ multiplex PCR; in TCRdb, only in-frame clones are kept and a portion is missing. This table has about 160,000 clones, 83% appearing once. The sample was PBMCs. The receptors here all came from a man aged 50 or older in good health and CMV-seropositive.

The genes are TRBV15 and TRBJ2-7; weak D call: TRBD2 (5 bases). This CDR3 comprises 13 residues. V lost 0 bases, J lost 3 bases, and 6 bases lay in between. Germline V gives CDR1 LNHNV, CDR2 YYDKDF (reference sequence). The CDR3 DNA reads TGTGCCACCAGCAGAGAACTAGTCTACGAGCAGTACTTC. It is translated as CATSRELVYEQYF.

The V call is TRBV18, the J call TRBJ1-1, with D maybe TRBD1 (6 bases). Germline CDR1 and CDR2: KGHSH and LQKENI. This CDR3 spans 16 amino acids. V was pared by 2 bases and J by 1 base, with 14 bases between. The CDR3 DNA reads as TGTGCCAGCTCACCAGCCGTACGACAGGCGAACACTGAAGCTTTCTTT. Translated, it gives CASSPAVRQANTEAFF.

The V call is TRBV6-1, the J call TRBJ2-3; 8 bases agree with TRBD2. This CDR3 has 15 residues. Germline V gene data show CDR1 as MNHNS and CDR2 as SASEGT. Trimming cost V 4 bases and J 2 bases; bases outside gene matches: 5. The CDR3 loop is CASSVRRGVTDTQYF. CDR3 DNA sequence: TGTGCCAGCAGTGTGCGGCGGGGGGTCACAGATACGCAGTATTTT.

The chain joins TRBV18 to TRBJ2-7; tentative D call: TRBD2 (5 bases). V lost 2 bases and J lost 2, with 13 bases in between. There are 15 residues in the CDR3. CDR1 is KGHSH and CDR2 is LQKENI in the germline V gene. In DNA form, the CDR3 reads TGTGCCAGCTCACCATACCGGGATACCACCTACGAGCAGTACTTC. Translating it yields CASSPYRDTTYEQYF.

This chain links TRBV6-1 with TRBJ1-1; the D is unclear. The CDR3 extends over 13 amino acids. Germline CDR1 MNHNS, CDR2 SASEGT. With 0 bases removed from V and 11 bases from J, the gap between germline ends came to 13 bases. CDR3 amino acids: CASSEAPRVGAFF. Here the CDR3 DNA reads TGTGCCAGCAGTGAAGCGCCGAGGGTTGGGGCTTTCTTT.

The chain is built from TRBV11-2 and TRBJ2-1; 9 bases are shared with TRBD2. Trimming took 3 bases from V and 1 from J; bases not matched to a gene: 4. The CDR3 extends over 16 amino acids. Germline CDR1 SGHAT, CDR2 FQNNGV. For the CDR3, the DNA is TGTGCCAGCAGCTTTGGTAGCGGGAGTTCCTACAATGAGCAGTTCTTC. Its protein is CASSFGSGSSYNEQFF.

The V gene is TRBV4-1, the J gene TRBJ1-5; 9 bases align to TRBD1. Unmatched junction bases numbered 7, after V lost 0 bases and J lost 7 bases. The CDR3 runs to 16 residues. Germline V gene data show CDR1 as MGHRA and CDR2 as YSYEKL. The CDR3 DNA sequence: TGCGCCAGCAGCCAAGACACAGGGGGCGCGGGACAGCCCCAGCATTTT. Its protein is CASSQDTGGAGQPQHF.

The chain has TRBV2 and TRBJ2-7, with 8 positions matching TRBD1. The germline V gene has CDR1 SNHLY and CDR2 FYNNEI. CDR3 size: 15 residues. With V trimmed by 7 bases and J by 6 bases, 14 bases remained unmatched. CDR3 in DNA: TGTGCCAGCAAGAAAGAACAGGGGGGTACGGGCGAGCAGTACTTC. Its translation: CASKKEQGGTGEQYF.

The V gene is TRBV5-6, the J gene TRBJ2-7, with a tentative D call TRBD2 (6 bases). The V gene's germline CDR1 is SGHDT and CDR2 YYEEEE. V gave up 3 bases and J gave up 7 bases, with 14 bases separating them. This CDR3 region has 13 residues. The CDR3 protein is CASSWGLSGEQYF. In DNA form, the CDR3 reads TGTGCCAGCAGCTGGGGACTGTCGGGGGAGCAGTACTTC.

V usage is TRBV28 and J usage is TRBJ1-2; D is ambiguous. There are 12 residues in the CDR3. Germline CDR1 reads MDHEN; CDR2 reads SYDVKM. Deletions cut 9 bases from V and 6 bases from J, with 14 bases between. The chain's CDR3 is CASSVGSNGYTF. The CDR3 DNA reads as TGTGCCAGTTCCGTGGGGAGCAATGGCTACACCTTC.

The chain has TRBV7-9 and TRBJ2-7; TRBD1 aligns across 7 bases. The CDR3 loop spans 16 amino acids. Germline CDR1 SEHNR, CDR2 FQNEAQ (reference sequence). V was clipped by 5 bases and J by 0 bases; unmatched bases: 10. CDR3 sequence reads: CASSLNQGVASYEQYF. The CDR3 DNA follows: TGTGCCAGCAGCCTGAACCAGGGGGTGGCCTCCTACGAGCAGTACTTC. Combining the CDR3 with reference TRBV7-9 and TRBJ2-7 gives the whole variable domain DTGVSQNPRHKITKRGQNVTFRCDPISEHNRLYWYRQTLGQGPEFLTYFQNEAQLEKSRLLSDRFSAERPKGSFSTLEIQRTEQGDSAMYLCASSLNQGVASYEQYFGPGTRLTVT.

This clone was seen a single time. The V and J genes are TRBV27 and TRBJ2-3; a possible D gene is TRBD2 (5 bases). The germline V and J ends were trimmed by 7 bases and 2 bases, with 10 bases remaining between them. This CDR3 region has 13 residues. Germline CDR1 MNHEY, CDR2 SMNVEV (reference sequence). The CDR3 sequence: CASIGLATDTQYF. In nucleotides, the CDR3 is TGTGCCAGCATAGGGCTAGCCACAGATACGCAGTATTTT.

This chain links TRBV10-3 with TRBJ2-3; 9 bases agree with TRBD1. Germline lookup yields CDR1 ENHRY and CDR2 SYGVKD. There are 14 residues in the CDR3. The V gene end was trimmed by 11 bases and the J gene end by 2 bases; junction bases not matched to a gene: 8. CDR3: CASSTGGHTDTQYF. The CDR3 coding sequence is TGTGCCTCCTCGACAGGGGGTCACACAGATACGCAGTATTTT.

The chain carries TRBV28 and TRBJ2-1; D is unresolved. CDR1 MDHEN and CDR2 SYDVKM come from the germline V gene. V was cut by 3 bases and J by 4 bases, with 13 bases left in between. This CDR3 contains 15 residues. This chain's CDR3 is CASSFAIPGYNEQFF. The CDR3 coding sequence is TGTGCCAGCAGTTTTGCGATCCCGGGTTACAATGAGCAGTTCTTC.

This clone came up a few times. The V and J genes are TRBV7-3 and TRBJ1-1; D is undetermined. The germline V gene encodes CDR1 SGHTA and CDR2 FQGTGA. The CDR3 runs 13 residues. Trimming removed 5 bases at V and 1 base at J, with 8 bases between. The CDR3 spells CASSREGNTEAFF. CDR3 sequence (DNA): TGTGCCAGCAGCCGTGAGGGGAACACTGAAGCTTTCTTT.

This chain connects TRBV6-5 to TRBJ1-2, with TRBD1 matching over 8 bases. The junction had 7 bases not matched to a gene; V was cut back by 8 bases and J by 8 bases. The germline CDR1 and CDR2 sequences are MNHEY and SVGAGI. The CDR3 runs to 12 residues. This CDR3 reads CASQDRARGYTF. The CDR3 coding sequence is TGTGCCAGCCAGGACAGGGCAAGAGGCTACACCTTC.

This clone was found a few times. This chain connects TRBV4-3 to TRBJ1-4, with D unclear. Deletions cut 1 base from V and 7 bases from J, with 7 bases between. The CDR3 spans 13 residues. Germline-derived CDR1 and CDR2 are LGHNA and YSLEER. DNA for the CDR3: TGCGCCAGCAGCCAAGCGGAGACTGAAAAACTGTTTTTT. Its protein product is CASSQAETEKLFF.

The chain joins TRBV27 to TRBJ1-2; perhaps TRBD1 as D (5 bases). The CDR3 is 15 amino acids. Trimming cost V 2 bases and J 2 bases, with 12 bases left between them. Germline values: CDR1 MNHEY, CDR2 SMNVEV (reference sequence). This CDR3 reads CASSLSGGKNYGYTF. The CDR3 DNA reads TGTGCCAGCAGTTTAAGTGGGGGGAAGAACTATGGCTACACCTTC.

Details on this clone: Additional DNA sequences in this sample encode the identical CDR3. V is TRBV6-1 and J is TRBJ2-2, with D tentatively TRBD2 (6 bases). CDR1 and CDR2 (germline): MNHNS, SASEGT. Trimming removed 2 bases from V and 3 bases from J, with 16 bases in between. This CDR3 spans 17 amino acids. In DNA form, the CDR3 reads TGTGCCAGCAGTGAAATCGTGACTAGTTATTACACCGGGGAGCTGTTTTTT. Translating gives CASSEIVTSYYTGELFF.

The J gene is TRBJ2-7, the V gene TRBV21-1; the table's D call, TRBD2, was not checked against the DNA. TRBV21-1 is a listed pseudogene. The CDR3 length is 19 residues. The CDR3 loop is CASSKALPAGTSGSYEQYF. DNA for the CDR3: TGTGCCAGCAGCAAAGCGCTTCCCGCCGGGACTAGCGGTTCCTACGAGCAGTACTTC.

V and J are TRBV5-6 and TRBJ2-3; 10 bases map to TRBD2. The trim removed 0 bases at V and 15 bases at J, leaving 4 bases unmatched. The CDR3 runs 12 residues. The V gene's germline CDR1 is SGHDT and CDR2 YYEEEE. This chain's CDR3 is CASSLGTSGVYF. CDR3 coding DNA: TGTGCCAGCAGCTTGGGCACTAGCGGGGTTTATTTT.

J is TRBJ1-4 and V is TRBV19, with D possibly being TRBD1 (6 bases). Deletions cut 4 bases from V and 7 bases from J, with 16 bases between. The germline gives CDR1 LNHDA, CDR2 SQIVND (reference sequence). The CDR3 has 15 residues. CDR3 sequence (DNA): TGTGCCAGTAGTACCGGCCGGGGGGCAGGTGAAAAACTGTTTTTT. This encodes CASSTGRGAGEKLFF.

The chain carries TRBV4-3 and TRBJ2-5; TRBD2 aligns across 12 bases. Per germline, CDR1 LGHNA and CDR2 YSLEER. V trimming: 4 bases; J trimming: 5 bases; junction bases outside the gene matches: 8. The CDR3 has 16 amino acids. The CDR3 is CASSRLAGGPRETQYF. DNA for the CDR3: TGCGCCAGCAGCCGCCTAGCGGGGGGGCCCCGGGAGACCCAGTACTTC.

The chain is built from TRBV7-3 and TRBJ1-3, with 7 bases fitting TRBD1. The ends lost 8 bases at V and 0 bases at J; junction bases unmatched: 7. CDR1 and CDR2 from the germline V gene are SGHTA and FQGTGA. The CDR3 is 15 residues long. Here the CDR3 DNA reads TGTGCCAGCGTCATACAGGGGAACTCTGGAAACACCATATATTTT. The encoded protein is CASVIQGNSGNTIYF.

The chain has TRBV7-8 and TRBJ1-1; TRBD1 might be the D (6 bases). This CDR3 region has 14 residues. Trimming shortened V by 5 bases and J by 0 bases, and 10 bases separated the two germline ends. The germline CDR1 and CDR2 sequences are SGHVS and FQNEAQ. The CDR3 DNA sequence: TGTGCCAGCAGCATGACAGGAGTGAACACTGAAGCTTTCTTT. This sequence encodes CASSMTGVNTEAFF.

This clone has a handful of counts. This sequence joins TRBV9 and TRBJ1-2; TRBD1 agrees at 7 bases. V gave up 4 bases and J gave up 4 bases; unmatched junction bases: 7. This CDR3 region has 14 residues. Germline CDR1 is SGDLS and CDR2 is YYNGEE. The CDR3 region is CASSPEGDSYGYTF. CDR3 nucleotides: TGTGCCAGCAGCCCAGAGGGGGACAGCTATGGCTACACCTTC.

This clone was recorded once. This CDR3 is also generated by other DNA sequences in the sample. The rearrangement uses TRBV6-5 and TRBJ2-7; 11 bases line up with TRBD1. The CDR3 runs 14 residues. V was clipped by 2 bases and J by 3 bases; unmatched bases: 0. In germline, CDR1 is MNHEY, CDR2 SVGAGI. In DNA form, the CDR3 reads TGTGCCAGCAGTTACGGGACAGGGGGCTACGAGCAGTACTTC. Residues: CASSYGTGGYEQYF.

The chain uses TRBV27 and TRBJ2-7, with TRBD1 identical over 8 bases. V was pared by 4 bases and J by 10 bases, with 9 bases of the junction left unmatched. Germline CDR1 MNHEY, CDR2 SMNVEV (reference sequence). This CDR3 contains 13 residues. The CDR3 DNA reads TGTGCCAGCAGTTCTGGACAGGGAACATCTCAGTACTTC. Residues: CASSSGQGTSQYF.